Given below is one T cell receptor (beta chain) in context. V was clipped by 4 bases and J by 1 base, with 12 bases between them. Germline V gene lookup returns CDR1 SGHRS and CDR2 YFSETQ. This CDR3 has 15 residues. Some clones are missing from TCRdb's copy, which holds only in-frame ones; the method was immunoSEQ multiplex PCR. This table has under 45,000 clones, around 80% appearing once. This entry comes from a study of blood T cell repertoires in COVID-19. The sample comprised peripheral blood. This clonotype was sampled from an elderly man with acute or convalescent COVID-19. V usage is TRBV5-1 and J usage is TRBJ2-1; a possible D gene is TRBD1 (5 bases). The CDR3 DNA sequence: TGCGCCAGCAGCCCAGGGCTTAGGTCCTACAATGAGCAGTTCTTC. Translating gives CASSPGLRSYNEQFF.